This is a list of T cell receptor beta chains from one sample in a study of shared clonotypes between healthy human individuals. Repertoires were generated with immunoSEQ multiplex PCR, while TCRdb's copy carries only in-frame clones and drops some. The sample consists of hundreds of thousands of clones, approximately 90% of them appearing once. Sequencing input: naive CD8+ T cells sorted from blood. These receptors originate from a man aged 25 to 45 in good health. CDR3s include the opening cysteine and the closing phenylalanine or tryptophan.

>TRBV7-3|TRBJ2-1
CASSPTGRYPDEQFF
>TRBV27|TRBJ2-1
CASSPGLAGFDEQFF
>TRBV5-4|TRBJ2-1
CASSLPGMSFNEQFF
>TRBV5-1|TRBJ2-6
CASSSENSGANVLTF
>TRBV5-1|TRBJ2-5
CASSLADRGRETQYF
>TRBV27|TRBJ2-2
CASSLARGGTGELFF
>TRBV18|TRBJ2-5
CASSPSFQETQYF
>TRBV27|TRBJ2-1
CASAKGSSYNEQFF
>TRBV7-8|TRBJ1-5
CASSLAGGFSNQPQHF
>TRBV4-1|TRBJ1-1
CASSQWDGNTEAFF
>TRBV6-5|TRBJ1-4
CASSYRGTNEKLFF
>TRBV29-1|TRBJ2-7
CSGASGYEQYF
>TRBV19|TRBJ2-1
CASSIGGEQFF
>TRBV11-3|TRBJ2-1
CASSLVTRDRIDNEQFF
>TRBV5-4|TRBJ2-7
CASSGDRGRLDEQYF
>TRBV20-1|TRBJ2-2
CSAPEGGELFF
>TRBV7-6|TRBJ2-7
CASSLGPGSYEQYF
>TRBV11-2|TRBJ2-5
CASSLGSETQYF
>TRBV18|TRBJ1-4
CASSPVGRGHLATNEKLFF
>TRBV5-4|TRBJ1-2
CASSFGRSGQVCF
>TRBV6-6|TRBJ1-1
CASSYRGLNTEAFF
>TRBV27|TRBJ2-1
CASSSEGPALFF
>TRBV5-8|TRBJ1-6
CASSLRTGGNSPLHF
>TRBV5-6|TRBJ2-1
CASSSPISGASYNEQFF
>TRBV2|TRBJ2-7
CASSVGEQYF
>TRBV7-9|TRBJ1-5
CASSLSTAWNQPQHF
>TRBV5-4|TRBJ1-1
CASSLEEGVGTEAFF
>TRBV7-9|TRBJ2-7
CASSQRGGYYEQYF
>TRBV5-4|TRBJ2-7
CASSLWGTSPYEQYF
>TRBV9|TRBJ2-3
CASSEHLAGITDTQYF
>TRBV19|TRBJ1-5
CASTLSRQNNQPQHF
>TRBV27|TRBJ2-5
CASEYQGTSGDQETQYF
>TRBV11-2|TRBJ2-1
CASSWPSGTSDYNEQFF
>TRBV19|TRBJ2-1
CASSIGVANEQFF
>TRBV7-2|TRBJ2-5
CASRGLAPPETQYF
>TRBV5-1|TRBJ2-7
CASSSGPGTSGYEQYF
>TRBV2|TRBJ1-2
CASSISGSDGYTF
>TRBV5-1|TRBJ1-2
CASSAAGNGYTF
>TRBV7-8|TRBJ1-2
CASSPPVDRESGYTF
>TRBV5-5|TRBJ2-7
CASSLSSYEQYF
>TRBV5-4|TRBJ1-1
CASSPRGGNTEAFF
>TRBV27|TRBJ2-7
CASSSGRNSYEQYF
>TRBV18|TRBJ2-7
CASSAPSGRAWEQYF
>TRBV4-3|TRBJ2-7
CASSQAVGLGSYEQYF
>TRBV5-1|TRBJ2-5
CASSLVQASREYQETQYF
>TRBV30|TRBJ2-7
CASDGTSGIEQYF
>TRBV27|TRBJ2-3
CASSLLEDTQYF
>TRBV9|TRBJ2-4
CASSVDSGVAKNIQYF
>TRBV10-2|TRBJ2-5
CASGGLSGETQYF
>TRBV4-3|TRBJ2-1
CASSHSGTSGPYNEQFF